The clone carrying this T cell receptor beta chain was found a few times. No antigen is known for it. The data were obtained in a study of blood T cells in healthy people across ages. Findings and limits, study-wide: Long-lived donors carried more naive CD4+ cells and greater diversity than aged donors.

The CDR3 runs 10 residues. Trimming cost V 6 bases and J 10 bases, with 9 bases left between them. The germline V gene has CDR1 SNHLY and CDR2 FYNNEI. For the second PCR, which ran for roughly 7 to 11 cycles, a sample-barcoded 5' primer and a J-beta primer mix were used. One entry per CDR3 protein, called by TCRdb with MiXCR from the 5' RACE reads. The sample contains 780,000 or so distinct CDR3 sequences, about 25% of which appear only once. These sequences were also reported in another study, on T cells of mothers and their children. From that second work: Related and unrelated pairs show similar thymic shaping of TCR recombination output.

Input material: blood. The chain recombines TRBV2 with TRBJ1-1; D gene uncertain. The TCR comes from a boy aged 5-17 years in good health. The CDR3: CASSKGGAFF. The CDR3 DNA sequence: TGTGCCAGCAGCAAGGGTGGAGCTTTCTTT.